This T cell receptor (beta chain) was sequenced in a study of OX40 agonist ivuxolimab in advanced cancers. On the study more broadly: Antecedent anti-PD-1, anti-PD-L1 or anti-CTLA-4 therapy was permissible, with roughly 40% having received some. The study reported partial responses in three patients: one hepatocellular carcinoma, two cutaneous melanoma. Study-level findings and limits: Doses of 0.1 to 3.0 mg/kg were accompanied by clonal expansion of CD4+ and CD8+ blood T cells by week 6.

Systemic immunosuppression or a history of autoimmune disease excluded patients. In the case of this clone: The antigen is undetermined.

Assay used: immunoSEQ multiplex PCR; TCRdb lists only in-frame clones, some missing. The repertoire includes 70,000 to 75,000 clones, 82% of them detected once, and around 5% sits in the top ten. V shed 3 bases, J shed 4 bases, and the junction held 3 bases outside the gene matches. The CDR3 length is 13 residues. CDR1 and CDR2 from the germline V gene are SGDLS and YYNGEE. Here the sequenced sample was CD4+ or CD8+ T cells sorted from blood, taken in a trial of the OX40 agonist ivuxolimab. V usage is TRBV9 and J usage is TRBJ1-2; 7 nucleotides line up with TRBD1. The receptor was derived from an adult with an advanced solid tumor such as melanoma, head and neck, liver or kidney cancer. CDR3 coding DNA: TGTGCCAGCAGCGCGGGGGACAGCTATGGCTACACCTTC. Residues: CASSAGDSYGYTF.